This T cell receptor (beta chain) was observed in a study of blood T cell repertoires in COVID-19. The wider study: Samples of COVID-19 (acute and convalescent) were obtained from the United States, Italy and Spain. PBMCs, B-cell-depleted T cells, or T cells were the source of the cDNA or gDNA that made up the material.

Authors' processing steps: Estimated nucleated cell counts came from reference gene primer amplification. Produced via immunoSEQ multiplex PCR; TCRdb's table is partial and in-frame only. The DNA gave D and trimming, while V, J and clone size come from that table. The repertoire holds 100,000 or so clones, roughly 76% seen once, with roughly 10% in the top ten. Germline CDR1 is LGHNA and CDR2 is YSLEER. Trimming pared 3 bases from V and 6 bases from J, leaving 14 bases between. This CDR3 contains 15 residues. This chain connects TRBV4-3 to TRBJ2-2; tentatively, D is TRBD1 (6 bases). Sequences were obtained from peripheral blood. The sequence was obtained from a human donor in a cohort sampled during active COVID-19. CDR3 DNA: TGCGCCAGCAGCCAGAGACAGGCAGGCGCCGGGGAGCTGTTTTTT. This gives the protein CASSQRQAGAGELFF.